The 13 T cell receptor beta chains given below trace back to one sample, sequenced in a study of human T cells and chemical hapten exposure. Time point meaning: patch test 1, 2 weeks after DPC sensitization. Documented treatment: therapeutic diphenylcyclopropenone sensitization with weekly scalp DPC. TCRdb reanalysed the RACE reads using MiXCR and keeps one entry per CDR3 protein. The data show around 50,000 distinct CDR3 sequences, about 9.3% seen once. This material consisted of whole blood, taken in connection with sensitization to the hapten diphenylcyclopropenone (DPC). The receptors originated from a woman aged 40 to 49 with alopecia areata. Some clones in this sample may be carry-over from other donors' samples.

This clonotype was observed a handful of times. The gene calls are TRBV7-9 and TRBJ1-4; D is uncertain. The germline V and J ends were trimmed by 5 bases and 10 bases, with 14 bases remaining between them. The CDR3 extends over 13 amino acids. The germline V gene encodes CDR1 SEHNR and CDR2 FQNEAQ (reference sequence). The CDR3 is CASSPPRRGKLFF. The CDR3 nucleotides are TGTGCCAGCAGCCCCCCCCGACGGGGAAAACTGTTTTTT.

This clonotype was counted a few times. The J gene is TRBJ2-5, the V gene TRBV20-1, with 10 bases fitting TRBD1. The germline V gene has CDR1 DFQATT and CDR2 SNEGSKA (reference sequence). V was pared by 0 bases and J by 3 bases, with 7 bases of the junction left unmatched. This CDR3 contains 16 residues. The chain's CDR3 is CSARDWGQGPKETQYF. CDR3 coding DNA: TGCAGTGCTAGAGATTGGGGACAGGGGCCAAAAGAGACCCAGTACTTC.

This clonotype was recorded many times. The chain recombines TRBV29-1 with TRBJ2-7, with 7 bases that match TRBD1. Trimming removed 4 bases from V and 2 bases from J; junction bases left unmatched: 5. This CDR3 is built from 13 residues. Germline CDR1 SQVTM, CDR2 ANQGSEA. CDR3 loop: CSVGGTATYEQYF. For the CDR3, the DNA is TGCAGCGTTGGAGGGACAGCTACCTACGAGCAGTACTTC.

This clonotype was seen at least ten times. The chain joins TRBV12-3 or TRBV12-4 to TRBJ1-4; D unresolved. Trimming took off 4 bases at V and 5 bases at J, with 11 bases between the two ends. The CDR3 spans 14 residues. The CDR3 DNA sequence: TGTGCCAGCAGTTCCCGAGGGCCAAATGAAAAACTGTTTTTT. This translates into CASSSRGPNEKLFF.

The V gene is TRBV7-9, the J gene TRBJ2-3; 7 bases fit TRBD1. CDR1 is SEHNR, CDR2 FQNEAQ, per germline (reference sequence). CDR3 length: 16 amino acids. After removal of 1 base from V and 2 bases from J, the junction contained 6 bases not matched to a gene. The CDR3 nucleotides read TGTGCCAGCAGCTTAGTTCCGGACAGGACCACAGATACGCAGTATTTT. This sequence encodes CASSLVPDRTTDTQYF.

This clonotype was counted many times. The genes are TRBV7-2 and TRBJ2-5; 10 bases fit TRBD2. In germline, CDR1 is SGHTA, CDR2 FQGNSA. There are 16 residues in the CDR3. Losses at the gene ends were 3 bases for V and 5 bases for J; bases not matched to a gene: 9. For the CDR3, the DNA is TGTGCCAGCAGCTTCGTAGCGGGGGGCGGTCGGGAGACCCAGTACTTC. Translation gives CASSFVAGGGRETQYF.

In DNA, the CDR3 is TGCAGTGGGGTGGAGGACACAGATACGCAGTATTTT. Translation: CSGVEDTDTQYF. The chain couples TRBV20-1 to TRBJ2-3; tentative D call: TRBD2 (5 bases). The CDR3 spans 12 residues. The V end lost 7 bases, the J end lost 2 bases, and 10 bases lay between the germline ends. Germline V gene data show CDR1 as DFQATT and CDR2 as SNEGSKA (reference sequence).

The sample holds one count of this clonotype. The CDR3 coding sequence is TGCGCCAGCAGCCACCCGACACGGGAGTATGGCTACACCTTC. Its protein product is CASSHPTREYGYTF. This sequence joins TRBV4-1 and TRBJ1-2; D unresolved. This CDR3 is built from 14 residues. The V end was cut by 3 bases, the J end by 5 bases, with 13 bases between. Germline CDR1 reads MGHRA; CDR2 reads YSYEKL.

A few counts support this clonotype. The chain combines TRBV20-1 with TRBJ1-2; TRBD1 agrees at 11 bases. The V gene's germline CDR1 is DFQATT and CDR2 SNEGSKA (reference sequence). After removal of 2 bases from V and 4 bases from J, the junction contained 3 bases not matched to a gene. This CDR3 comprises 14 residues. This CDR3 reads CSARRDRGFYGYTF. The CDR3 DNA reads as TGCAGTGCTAGAAGGGACAGGGGGTTCTATGGCTACACCTTC.

The sample holds many counts of this clonotype. V and J are TRBV2 and TRBJ2-4, with D unclear. This CDR3 contains 16 residues. Trimming left V 6 bases short and J 0 bases short, with 15 bases between. Germline V gene sequence: CDR1 SNHLY, CDR2 FYNNEI. Here the CDR3 reads CASSEMTRLAKNIQYF. CDR3 nucleotide sequence: TGTGCCAGCAGCGAAATGACACGCTTAGCCAAAAACATTCAGTACTTC.

The chain is built from TRBV6-5 and TRBJ2-7, with TRBD1 as a possible D gene (5 bases). This CDR3 comprises 14 residues. Deletions cut 2 bases from V and 4 bases from J, with 12 bases between. Germline V CDR1 and CDR2: MNHEY, SVGAGI. CDR3 in DNA: TGTGCCAGCAGTTACGGGGTGGGGCTTTACGAGCAGTACTTC. It specifies CASSYGVGLYEQYF.

There are a few counts of this clonotype. The rearrangement uses TRBV15 and TRBJ2-2; unclear D gene. V was pared by 0 bases and J by 7 bases, with 9 bases between. The germline CDR1 and CDR2 sequences are LNHNV and YYDKDF (reference sequence). The CDR3 has 14 residues. CDR3 nucleotides: TGTGCCACCAGCAGAGATCGAGGAATCGGGGAGCTGTTTTTT. This sequence encodes CATSRDRGIGELFF.

A note on this clonotype: A much more abundant neighbour one base away suggests this may be a read error. The rearrangement links TRBV7-8 to TRBJ2-4; no definite D call. Germline CDR1 reads SGHVS; CDR2 reads FQNEAQ. The CDR3 covers 11 residues. DNA for the CDR3: TGTGCCAGCAGCTTAGAGGGCATTCAGCACTTC. Residues: CASSLEGIQHF.